This TCR beta chain was retrieved from a study of control samples from healthy donors and cancer patients. Sequenced by immunoSEQ multiplex PCR; TCRdb stores in-frame clones only, minus some. This table holds 55,000 to 85,000 clones, around 87% found once. The clonotype comes from a woman aged 50 to 65 with head and neck cancer. The sequencing sample was made of PBMCs.

CDR3 sequence (DNA): TGTGCCAGCAGCCAAGGAAAGTATAGCAATCAGCCCCAGCATTTT. Translated: CASSQGKYSNQPQHF. The chain links TRBV3-1 (or the pseudogene TRBV3-2) to TRBJ1-5; the D is unclear. The CDR3 is 15 amino acids. The V and J ends lost 1 base and 0 bases respectively, with 7 bases between them. The germline V gene encodes CDR1 LGHDT and CDR2 YNNKEL (reference sequence).